A selection of T cell receptor beta chains follows, all from one sample in a study of multiple sclerosis patients with progressive multifocal leukoencephalopathy. Only in-frame clones appear in the TCRdb table, and some are missing; sequencing was by immunoSEQ multiplex PCR. The profile shows 30,000 or so clones, approximately 88% of them singletons. The source was PBMCs, collected from a patient treated with natalizumab. All receptors come from a woman between 40 and 50 years old with progressive multifocal leukoencephalopathy. CDR3s include the opening cysteine and the closing phenylalanine or tryptophan. The D gene is left open where the match is weak. A row's size may be missing; if present it is once, few, many or a size class.

NA	TRBJ2-3	TRBV19	TRBD1	TGTGCCAGTAGTATGGACAGGGGGACAACAGATACGCAGTATTTT	CASSMDRGTTDTQYF
NA	TRBJ2-7	TRBV11-2	NA	TGTGCCAGCAGCTTAGGTCCTTCTGGGGGACCTCACTCCTACGAGCAGTACTTC	CASSLGPSGGPHSYEQYF
NA	TRBJ1-4	TRBV27	NA	TGTGCCAGCAGCCCCTCGGGGGCAACTAATGAAAAACTGTTTTTT	CASSPSGATNEKLFF
NA	TRBJ2-1	TRBV7-8	NA	TGTGCCAGCAGCTGGCGGTGGGTCGAGCAGTTCTTC	CASSWRWVEQFF
NA	TRBJ1-1	TRBV19	NA	TGTGCCAGTAGTATAGACTCAGGGGTGACCACTGAAGCTTTCTTT	CASSIDSGVTTEAFF
once	TRBJ2-2	TRBV11-3	NA	TGTGCCAGCAGCTTAGGACGACTGAGGGGGGAGCTGTTTTTT	CASSLGRLRGELFF
NA	TRBJ2-3	TRBV6-5	NA	TGTGCCAGCAAGGGGGGACCAGATACGCAGTATTTT	CASKGGPDTQYF
NA	TRBJ2-1	TRBV29-1	NA	TGCAGCGTTGTGGCCGGAACTCCGGGTTATGAGCAGTTCTTC	CSVVAGTPGYEQFF
NA	TRBJ2-5	TRBV30	NA	TGTGCCTGGAACCTGGAGCCCGGGTTCCAAGAGACCCAGTACTTC	CAWNLEPGFQETQYF
NA	TRBJ1-1	TRBV7-8	TRBD1	TGTGCCAGCAGCTTAGACGGACAGGGGATCCCTGAAGCTTTCTTT	CASSLDGQGIPEAFF
few	TRBJ1-1	TRBV6-5	TRBD1	TGTGCCAGCAGTTCATACCGGGACAGGGAAACTGAAGCTTTCTTT	CASSSYRDRETEAFF
NA	TRBJ2-5	TRBV10-1	TRBD1	TGCGCCAGCAGTGATGTGGGACAGGGGTACGAAGAGACCCAGTACTTC	CASSDVGQGYEETQYF
NA	TRBJ1-1	TRBV28	NA	TGTGCCAGCAGTTCCCCCACCACTGAAGCTTTCTTT	CASSSPTTEAFF
NA	TRBJ1-5	TRBV14	TRBD1	TGTGCCAGCAGCCAATTTAGTAAATGGAGGGGGACAGACCTAAAGGGCAATCAGCCCCAGCATTTT	CASSQFSKWRGTDLKGNQPQHF
NA	TRBJ2-1	TRBV6-1	TRBD2	TGTGCCAGCAGTGATAGCGGGGGCCTCTGGGAGCAGTTCTTC	CASSDSGGLWEQFF
NA	TRBJ2-7	TRBV28	NA	TGTGCCAGCAGGAGAGTAGGGGAGCAGTACTTC	CASRRVGEQYF
NA	TRBJ2-7	TRBV4-2	TRBD2	TGTGCCAGCAGCCAATTACCCACTAGCGGGGCAGGAGAGCAGTACTTC	CASSQLPTSGAGEQYF
NA	TRBJ1-4	TRBV2	NA	TGTGCCAGCAGTGAAGGAGGGAGGCCTAATGAAAAACTGTTTTTT	CASSEGGRPNEKLFF
NA	TRBJ2-7	TRBV7-2	TRBD1	TGTGCCAGCAGCTTCCCCCCACGGACAGGGTCCTACGAGCAGTACTTC	CASSFPPRTGSYEQYF
NA	TRBJ2-1	TRBV6-5	NA	TGTGCCAGCAGTCAGTTTGCGGGCTCCTACAATGAGCAGTTCTTC	CASSQFAGSYNEQFF
NA	TRBJ2-1	TRBV9	TRBD2	TGTGCCAGCAGCCCCCCCGGGCTAGCGGGGGGAGAGCAGTTCTTC	CASSPPGLAGGEQFF
NA	TRBJ1-4	TRBV11-3	TRBD1	TGTGCCAGCAGCCCAACAGGGGGAGAAAAACTGTTTTTT	CASSPTGGEKLFF
NA	TRBJ2-3	TRBV15	NA	TGTGCCACCAGCCCCGGGACACACTCCACAGATACGCAGTATTTT	CATSPGTHSTDTQYF
NA	TRBJ1-2	TRBV4-2	NA	TGTGCCAGCAGCCAAGATCTCGGGTTAGGAGGGACCTTC	CASSQDLGLGGTF